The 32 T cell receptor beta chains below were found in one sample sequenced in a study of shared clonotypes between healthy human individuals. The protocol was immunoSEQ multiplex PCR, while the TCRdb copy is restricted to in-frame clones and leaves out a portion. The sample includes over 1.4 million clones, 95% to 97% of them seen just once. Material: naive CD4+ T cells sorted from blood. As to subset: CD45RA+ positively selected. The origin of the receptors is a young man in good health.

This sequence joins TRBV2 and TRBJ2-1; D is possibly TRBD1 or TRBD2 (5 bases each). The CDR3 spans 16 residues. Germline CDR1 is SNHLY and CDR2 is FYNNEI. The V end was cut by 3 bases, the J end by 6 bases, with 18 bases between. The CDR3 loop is CASSDKGTLQGNEQFF. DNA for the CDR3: TGTGCCAGCAGTGATAAGGGGACCCTACAAGGCAATGAGCAGTTCTTC.

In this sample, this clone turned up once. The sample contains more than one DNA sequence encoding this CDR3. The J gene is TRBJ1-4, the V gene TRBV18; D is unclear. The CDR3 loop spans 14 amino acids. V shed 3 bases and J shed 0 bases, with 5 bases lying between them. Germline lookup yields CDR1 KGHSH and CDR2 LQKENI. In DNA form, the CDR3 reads TGTGCCAGCTCACCCCGCGCAACTAATGAAAAACTGTTTTTT. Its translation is CASSPRATNEKLFF.

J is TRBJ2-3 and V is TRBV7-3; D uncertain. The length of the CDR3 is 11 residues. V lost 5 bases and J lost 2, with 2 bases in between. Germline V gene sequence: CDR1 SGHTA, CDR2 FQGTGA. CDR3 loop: CASSDTDTQYF. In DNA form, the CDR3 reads TGTGCCAGCAGCGACACAGATACGCAGTATTTT. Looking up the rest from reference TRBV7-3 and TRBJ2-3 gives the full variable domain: GAGVSQTPSNKVTEKGKYVELRCDPISGHTALYWYRQSLGQGPEFLIYFQGTGAADDSGLPNDRFFAVRPEGSVSTLKIQRTERGDSAVYLCASSDTDTQYFGPGTRLTVL.

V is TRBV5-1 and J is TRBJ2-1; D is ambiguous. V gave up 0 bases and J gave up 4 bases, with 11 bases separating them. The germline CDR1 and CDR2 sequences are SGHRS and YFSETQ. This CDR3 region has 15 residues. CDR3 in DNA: TGCGCCAGCAGCTTGGTTCAGGAGAGATACAATGAGCAGTTCTTC. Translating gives CASSLVQERYNEQFF.

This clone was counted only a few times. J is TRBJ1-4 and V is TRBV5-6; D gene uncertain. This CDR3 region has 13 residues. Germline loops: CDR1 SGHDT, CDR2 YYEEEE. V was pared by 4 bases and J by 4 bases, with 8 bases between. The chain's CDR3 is CASSLQINEKLFF. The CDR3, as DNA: TGTGCCAGCAGCCTACAGATTAATGAAAAACTGTTTTTT.

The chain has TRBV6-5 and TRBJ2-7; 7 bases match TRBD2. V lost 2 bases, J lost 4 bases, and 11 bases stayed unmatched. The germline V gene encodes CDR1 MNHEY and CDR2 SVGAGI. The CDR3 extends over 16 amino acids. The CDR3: CASSYPRPSGVYEQYF. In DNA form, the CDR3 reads TGTGCCAGCAGTTACCCGCGGCCCAGCGGGGTGTACGAGCAGTACTTC.

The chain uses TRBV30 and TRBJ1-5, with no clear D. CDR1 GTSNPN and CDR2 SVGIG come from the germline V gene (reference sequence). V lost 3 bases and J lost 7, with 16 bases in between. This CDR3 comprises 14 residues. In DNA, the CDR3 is TGTGCCTGGAGGACCCCAGGACGAAGGCAGCCCCAGCATTTT. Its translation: CAWRTPGRRQPQHF.

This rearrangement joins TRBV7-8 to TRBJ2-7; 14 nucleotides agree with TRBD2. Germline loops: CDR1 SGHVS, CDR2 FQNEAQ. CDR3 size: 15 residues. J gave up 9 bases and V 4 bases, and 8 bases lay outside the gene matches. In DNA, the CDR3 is TGTGCCAGCAGCTCTGGGACTAGCGGGAGCTTGGGGCAGTACTTC. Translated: CASSSGTSGSLGQYF.

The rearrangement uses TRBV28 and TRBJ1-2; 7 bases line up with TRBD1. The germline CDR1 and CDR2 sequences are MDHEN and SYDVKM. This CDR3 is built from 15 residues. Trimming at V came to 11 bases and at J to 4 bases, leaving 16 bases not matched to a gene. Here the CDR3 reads CAASSATGKSYGYTF. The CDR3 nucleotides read TGTGCCGCCAGCAGCGCGACAGGGAAGAGCTATGGCTACACCTTC.

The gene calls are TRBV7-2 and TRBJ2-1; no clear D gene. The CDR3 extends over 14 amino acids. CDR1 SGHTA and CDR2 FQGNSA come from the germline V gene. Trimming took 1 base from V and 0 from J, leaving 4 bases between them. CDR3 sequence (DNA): TGTGCCAGCAGCTTAGAATACTCCTACAATGAGCAGTTCTTC. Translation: CASSLEYSYNEQFF.

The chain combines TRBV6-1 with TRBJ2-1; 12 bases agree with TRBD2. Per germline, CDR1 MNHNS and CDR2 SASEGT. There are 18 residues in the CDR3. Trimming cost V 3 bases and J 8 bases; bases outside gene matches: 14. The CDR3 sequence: CASSELGLAGPAVDEQFF. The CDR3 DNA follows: TGTGCCAGCAGTGAGTTGGGACTAGCGGGCCCTGCTGTGGATGAGCAGTTCTTC.

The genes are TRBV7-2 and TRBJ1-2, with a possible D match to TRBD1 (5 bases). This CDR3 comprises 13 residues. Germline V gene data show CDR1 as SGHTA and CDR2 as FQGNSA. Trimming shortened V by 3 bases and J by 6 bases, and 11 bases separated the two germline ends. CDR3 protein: CASSFRVLDGYTF. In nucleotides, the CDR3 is TGTGCCAGCAGCTTCAGGGTTTTGGATGGCTACACCTTC.

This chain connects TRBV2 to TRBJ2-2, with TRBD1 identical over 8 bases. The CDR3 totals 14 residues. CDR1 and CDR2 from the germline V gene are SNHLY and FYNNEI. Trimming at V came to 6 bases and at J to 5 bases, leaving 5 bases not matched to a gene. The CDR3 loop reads CASSQTGGTGELFF. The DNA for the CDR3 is TGTGCCAGCAGCCAAACAGGGGGGACCGGGGAGCTGTTTTTT.

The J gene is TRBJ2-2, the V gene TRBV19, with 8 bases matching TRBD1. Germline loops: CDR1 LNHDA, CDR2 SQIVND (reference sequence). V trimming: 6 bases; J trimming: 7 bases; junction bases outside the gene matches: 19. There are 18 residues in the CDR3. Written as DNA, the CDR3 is TGTGCCAGTAGCCAATATGGGGGGCCTCAGGGGGCCTTCGGGGAGCTGTTTTTT. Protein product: CASSQYGGPQGAFGELFF. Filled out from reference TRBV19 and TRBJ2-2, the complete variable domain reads DGGITQSPKYLFRKEGQNVTLSCEQNLNHDAMYWYRQDPGQGLRLIYYSQIVNDFQKGDIAEGYSVSREKKESFPLTVTSAQKNPTAFYLCASSQYGGPQGAFGELFFGEGSRLTVL.

The DNA for the CDR3 is TGCGCCAGCAGCCTTCCAAGAGGGAGGGTTTCGAACACCGGGGAGCTGTTTTTT. Amino acid sequence: CASSLPRGRVSNTGELFF. This chain connects TRBV4-1 to TRBJ2-2, with 7 bases lining up with TRBD2. The CDR3 has 18 residues. V lost 4 bases and J lost 0; bases outside the gene matches: 11. Per germline, CDR1 MGHRA and CDR2 YSYEKL.

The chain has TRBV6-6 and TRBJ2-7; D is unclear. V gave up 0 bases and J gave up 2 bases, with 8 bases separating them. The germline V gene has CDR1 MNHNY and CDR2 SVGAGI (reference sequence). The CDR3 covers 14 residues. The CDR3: CASSYSGVAYEQYF. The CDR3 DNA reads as TGTGCCAGCAGTTACTCGGGCGTAGCCTACGAGCAGTACTTC.

CDR3 amino acids: CASSSPRLGGTSSYEQYF. For the CDR3, the DNA is TGTGCCAGCAGCTCCCCCCGACTGGGCGGGACAAGCTCCTACGAGCAGTACTTC. This chain connects TRBV11-2 to TRBJ2-7; D is possibly TRBD1 or TRBD2 (6 bases each). Deletions cut 4 bases from V and 0 bases from J, with 22 bases between. The CDR3 is 18 residues long. Germline lookup yields CDR1 SGHAT and CDR2 FQNNGV. The full variable domain, rest sourced from reference TRBV11-2 and TRBJ2-7, is EAGVAQSPRYKIIEKRQSVAFWCNPISGHATLYWYQQILGQGPKLLIQFQNNGVVDDSQLPKDRFSAERLKGVDSTLKIQPAKLEDSAVYLCASSSPRLGGTSSYEQYFGPGTRLTVT.

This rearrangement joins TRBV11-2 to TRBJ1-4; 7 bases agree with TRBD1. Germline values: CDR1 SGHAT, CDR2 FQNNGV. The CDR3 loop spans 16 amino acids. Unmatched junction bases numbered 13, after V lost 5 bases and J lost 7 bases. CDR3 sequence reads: CASSRAGGGAGEKLFF. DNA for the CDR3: TGTGCCAGCAGCCGCGCCGGAGGGGGCGCGGGTGAAAAACTGTTTTTT.

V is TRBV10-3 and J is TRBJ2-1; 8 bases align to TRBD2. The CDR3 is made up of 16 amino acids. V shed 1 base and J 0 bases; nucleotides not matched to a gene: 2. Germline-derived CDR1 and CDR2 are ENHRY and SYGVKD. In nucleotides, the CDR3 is TGTGCCATCAGTGAGTGGAGCGGGAGCTCCTACAATGAGCAGTTCTTC. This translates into CAISEWSGSSYNEQFF.

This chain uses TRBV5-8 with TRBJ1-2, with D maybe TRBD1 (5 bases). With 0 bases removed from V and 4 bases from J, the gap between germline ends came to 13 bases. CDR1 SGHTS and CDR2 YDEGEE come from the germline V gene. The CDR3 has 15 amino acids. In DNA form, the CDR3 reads TGTGCCAGCAGCTTGGCGGCAGGGAACTTCTATGGCTACACCTTC. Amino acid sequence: CASSLAAGNFYGYTF. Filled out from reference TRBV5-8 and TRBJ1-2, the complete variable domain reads EAGVTQSPTHLIKTRGQQATLRCSPISGHTSVYWYQQALGLGLQFLLWYDEGEERNRGNFPPRFSGRQFPNYSSELNVNALELEDSALYLCASSLAAGNFYGYTFGSGTRLTVV.

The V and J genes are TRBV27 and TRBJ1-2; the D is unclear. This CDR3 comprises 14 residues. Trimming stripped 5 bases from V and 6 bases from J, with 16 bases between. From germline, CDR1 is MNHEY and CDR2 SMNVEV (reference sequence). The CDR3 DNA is TGTGCCAGCAGTCCCTTCCCCGGCCGGGATGGCTACACCTTC. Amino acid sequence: CASSPFPGRDGYTF.

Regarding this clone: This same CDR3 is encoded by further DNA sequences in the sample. The CDR3 sequence is CASSFGGNTEAFF. The CDR3 DNA follows: TGTGCCAGCAGCTTTGGGGGGAACACTGAAGCTTTCTTT. V usage is TRBV11-3 and J usage is TRBJ1-1, with D maybe TRBD1 (5 bases). This CDR3 is built from 13 residues. The germline V and J ends were trimmed by 3 bases and 1 base, with 6 bases remaining between them. CDR1 and CDR2 (germline): SGHNT, YENEEA.

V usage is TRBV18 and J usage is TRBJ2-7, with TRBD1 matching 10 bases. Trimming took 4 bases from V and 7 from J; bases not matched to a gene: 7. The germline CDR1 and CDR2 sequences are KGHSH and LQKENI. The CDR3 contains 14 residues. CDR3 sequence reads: CASSLRDRGREQYF. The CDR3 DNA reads TGTGCCAGCTCACTCCGGGACAGGGGTCGAGAGCAGTACTTC.

The CDR3 region has the DNA TGTGCCAGCTCGACATCCATCGACAGGGGATTAAACGAGCAGTACTTC. This sequence encodes CASSTSIDRGLNEQYF. This sequence joins TRBV2 and TRBJ2-7, with 8 bases fitting TRBD1. Per germline, CDR1 SNHLY and CDR2 FYNNEI. The CDR3 sequence is 16 residues long. The junction had 17 bases not matched to a gene; V was cut back by 8 bases and J by 5 bases.

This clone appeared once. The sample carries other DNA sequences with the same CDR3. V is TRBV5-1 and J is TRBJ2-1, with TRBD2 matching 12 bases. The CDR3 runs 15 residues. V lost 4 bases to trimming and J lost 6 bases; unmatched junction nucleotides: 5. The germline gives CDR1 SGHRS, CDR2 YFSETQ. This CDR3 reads CASSPGLAGSNEQFF. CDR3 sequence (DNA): TGCGCCAGCAGCCCGGGACTAGCGGGCAGCAATGAGCAGTTCTTC.

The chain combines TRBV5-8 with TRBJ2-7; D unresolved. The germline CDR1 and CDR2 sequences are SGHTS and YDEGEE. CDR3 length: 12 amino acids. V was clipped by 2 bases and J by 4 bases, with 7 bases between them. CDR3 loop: CASSFLGYEQYF. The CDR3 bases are TGTGCCAGCAGCTTCCTTGGGTACGAGCAGTACTTC.

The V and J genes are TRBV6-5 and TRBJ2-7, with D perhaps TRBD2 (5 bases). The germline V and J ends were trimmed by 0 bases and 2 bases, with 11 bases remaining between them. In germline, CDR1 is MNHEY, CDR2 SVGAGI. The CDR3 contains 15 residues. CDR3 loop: CASSYSVSGPYEQYF. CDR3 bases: TGTGCCAGCAGTTACTCGGTCAGCGGCCCCTACGAGCAGTACTTC.

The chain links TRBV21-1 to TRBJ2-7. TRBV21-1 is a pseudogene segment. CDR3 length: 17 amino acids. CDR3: CASSNSRLLFSSYEQYF. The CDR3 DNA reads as TGTGCCAGCAGCAATTCTCGGCTTCTGTTTAGCTCCTACGAGCAGTACTTC.

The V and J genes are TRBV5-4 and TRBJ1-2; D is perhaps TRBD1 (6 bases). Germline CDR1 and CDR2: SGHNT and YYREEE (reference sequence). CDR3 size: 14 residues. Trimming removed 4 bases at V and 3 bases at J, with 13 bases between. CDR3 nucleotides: TGTGCCAGCAGCGTACAGGGCTTCGACTATGGCTACACCTTC. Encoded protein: CASSVQGFDYGYTF. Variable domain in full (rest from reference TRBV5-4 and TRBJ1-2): ETGVTQSPTHLIKTRGQQVTLRCSSQSGHNTVSWYQQALGQGPQFIFQYYREEENGRGNFPPRFSGLQFPNYSSELNVNALELDDSALYLCASSVQGFDYGYTFGSGTRLTVV.

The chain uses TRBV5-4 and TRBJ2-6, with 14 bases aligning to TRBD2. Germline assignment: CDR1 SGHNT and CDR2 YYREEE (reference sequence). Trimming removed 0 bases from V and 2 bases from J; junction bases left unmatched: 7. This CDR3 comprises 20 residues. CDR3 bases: TGTGCCAGCAGCTTGGAGGGGACTAGCGGGAGAAGGGCTGGGGCCAACGTCCTGACTTTC. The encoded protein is CASSLEGTSGRRAGANVLTF.

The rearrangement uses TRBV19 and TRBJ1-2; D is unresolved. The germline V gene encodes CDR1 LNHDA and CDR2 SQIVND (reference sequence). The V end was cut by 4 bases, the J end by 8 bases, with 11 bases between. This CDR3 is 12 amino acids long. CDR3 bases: TGTGCCAGTAGTACTGCAGGATGGGGCTACACCTTC. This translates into CASSTAGWGYTF.

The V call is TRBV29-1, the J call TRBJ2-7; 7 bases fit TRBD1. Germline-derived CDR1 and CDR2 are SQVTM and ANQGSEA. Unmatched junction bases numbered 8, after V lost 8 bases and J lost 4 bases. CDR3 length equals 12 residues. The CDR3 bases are TGCAGCACACGACAGGGACGGTACGAGCAGTACTTC. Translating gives CSTRQGRYEQYF.